This is a list of T cell receptor beta chains from one sample in a study of shared clonotypes between healthy human individuals. Repertoires were generated with immunoSEQ multiplex PCR, while TCRdb's copy carries only in-frame clones and drops some. The repertoire holds some 2,400,000 clones, with around 95% as singletons. The specimen sequenced was naive CD4+ T cells sorted from blood. These receptors all stem from a man aged 18-30 years in good health. Each CDR3 is given with its conserved first and last residue. Each record gives: CDR3 length, V gene, clone size, J gene, D gene, CDR3 DNA, CDR3 protein. D genes are given only for firm matches. Clone size is not always given. Where it is, it says once, few, many or a class for expanded clones.

CDR3 length: 14
V gene: TRBV5-1
clone size: NA
J gene: TRBJ1-2
D gene: TRBD1
CDR3 DNA: TGCGCCAGCAGCCGGGGACAGGGGCTAGGTGGCTACACCTTC
CDR3 protein: CASSRGQGLGGYTF

CDR3 length: 15
V gene: TRBV7-9
clone size: NA
J gene: TRBJ2-7
D gene: TRBD1
CDR3 DNA: TGTGCCAGCTCGAGACTCCGGGACAGGGACCACGAGCAGTACTTC
CDR3 protein: CASSRLRDRDHEQYF

CDR3 length: 17
V gene: TRBV6-1
clone size: NA
J gene: TRBJ1-6
D gene: NA
CDR3 DNA: TGTGCCAGCAGTGAGAGAGGGAGGAGCTCCTATAATTCACCCCTCCACTTT
CDR3 protein: CASSERGRSSYNSPLHF

CDR3 length: 14
V gene: TRBV5-1
clone size: NA
J gene: TRBJ2-1
D gene: NA
CDR3 DNA: TGCGCCAGCAGCTCGGGAATCTTGGGCGGTGAGCAGTTCTTC
CDR3 protein: CASSSGILGGEQFF

CDR3 length: 15
V gene: TRBV29-1
clone size: NA
J gene: TRBJ2-7
D gene: TRBD1
CDR3 DNA: TGCAGCGTGGCCGGTGGGACAGGGAGCTCCTACGAGCAGTACTTC
CDR3 protein: CSVAGGTGSSYEQYF

CDR3 length: 13
V gene: TRBV27
clone size: NA
J gene: TRBJ1-4
D gene: NA
CDR3 DNA: TGTGCCAGCAGCCCGGGGGCTAATGAAAAACTGTTTTTT
CDR3 protein: CASSPGANEKLFF

CDR3 length: 14
V gene: TRBV7-9
clone size: NA
J gene: TRBJ2-1
D gene: NA
CDR3 DNA: TGTGCCAGCTGGAGGGACTCATATGTACGTGAGCAGTTCTTC
CDR3 protein: CASWRDSYVREQFF

CDR3 length: 12
V gene: TRBV10-3
clone size: NA
J gene: TRBJ1-3
D gene: NA
CDR3 DNA: TGTGCCATCGGGAGCTCTGGAAACACCATATATTTT
CDR3 protein: CAIGSSGNTIYF

CDR3 length: 15
V gene: TRBV5-6
clone size: NA
J gene: TRBJ1-5
D gene: TRBD1
CDR3 DNA: TGTGCCAGCAGTCTCAAAGGGGGCGGCAATCAGCCCCAGCATTTT
CDR3 protein: CASSLKGGGNQPQHF

CDR3 length: 16
V gene: TRBV15
clone size: NA
J gene: TRBJ2-2
D gene: TRBD2
CDR3 DNA: TGTGCCACCAGCCCGGGACTAGCGGGAGAAACCGGGGAGCTGTTTTTT
CDR3 protein: CATSPGLAGETGELFF

CDR3 length: 15
V gene: TRBV6-5
clone size: NA
J gene: TRBJ1-1
D gene: TRBD1
CDR3 DNA: TGTGCCAGCAGCCAGGACAGGGAAGGAAACACTGAAGCTTTCTTT
CDR3 protein: CASSQDREGNTEAFF

CDR3 length: 16
V gene: TRBV7-9
clone size: NA
J gene: TRBJ1-4
D gene: NA
CDR3 DNA: TGTGCCAGCAGCTTAGCGCTAAAGGGGGGTAATGAAAAACTGTTTTTT
CDR3 protein: CASSLALKGGNEKLFF

CDR3 length: 13
V gene: TRBV5-4
clone size: NA
J gene: TRBJ2-3
D gene: NA
CDR3 DNA: TGTGCCAGCAGCGTGGACGAATTAGATACGCAGTATTTT
CDR3 protein: CASSVDELDTQYF

CDR3 length: 14
V gene: TRBV11-2
clone size: NA
J gene: TRBJ2-1
D gene: TRBD1
CDR3 DNA: TGTGCCAGCAGCTCGTTAGGGACAGACAATGAGCAGTTCTTC
CDR3 protein: CASSSLGTDNEQFF

CDR3 length: 16
V gene: TRBV7-2
clone size: NA
J gene: TRBJ2-5
D gene: NA
CDR3 DNA: TGTGCCAGCAGCTTACTGGAAGGGGTAATACAAGAGACCCAGTACTTC
CDR3 protein: CASSLLEGVIQETQYF

CDR3 length: 15
V gene: TRBV10-3
clone size: once
J gene: TRBJ1-4
D gene: NA
CDR3 DNA: TGTGCCATCAGTGAGTCCAACAGACCTAATGAAAAACTGTTTTTT
CDR3 protein: CAISESNRPNEKLFF

CDR3 length: 14
V gene: TRBV11-2
clone size: NA
J gene: TRBJ2-7
D gene: NA
CDR3 DNA: TGTGCCAGCAGCTTATGGCAGAAGACCTACGAGCAGTACTTC
CDR3 protein: CASSLWQKTYEQYF

CDR3 length: 14
V gene: TRBV7-9
clone size: NA
J gene: TRBJ2-7
D gene: NA
CDR3 DNA: TGTGCCAGCAGCCCTGCCAAGGGAAACTACGAGCAGTACTTC
CDR3 protein: CASSPAKGNYEQYF

CDR3 length: 14
V gene: TRBV28
clone size: once
J gene: TRBJ1-1
D gene: NA
CDR3 DNA: TGTGCCAGCAGTACGGGTCCCCTGAACACTGAAGCTTTCTTT
CDR3 protein: CASSTGPLNTEAFF

CDR3 length: 15
V gene: TRBV9
clone size: NA
J gene: TRBJ2-1
D gene: NA
CDR3 DNA: TGTGCCAGCAGCGTAGGACTAGACTCCTACAATGAGCAGTTCTTC
CDR3 protein: CASSVGLDSYNEQFF

CDR3 length: 16
V gene: TRBV19
clone size: NA
J gene: TRBJ1-4
D gene: TRBD1
CDR3 DNA: TGTGCCAGTAGTATACGGTATCGGACAGGGCCTGAAAAACTGTTTTTT
CDR3 protein: CASSIRYRTGPEKLFF

CDR3 length: 16
V gene: TRBV7-2
clone size: NA
J gene: TRBJ2-1
D gene: NA
CDR3 DNA: TGTGCCAGCAGCTTCCTGAGGAGGGGGCGATCCAATGAGCAGTTCTTC
CDR3 protein: CASSFLRRGRSNEQFF

CDR3 length: 15
V gene: TRBV7-2
clone size: once
J gene: TRBJ1-1
D gene: NA
CDR3 DNA: TGTGCCAGCAGCTTAGCGGCAGGGGTTGTGTCTGAAGCTTTCTTT
CDR3 protein: CASSLAAGVVSEAFF

CDR3 length: 13
V gene: TRBV14
clone size: once
J gene: TRBJ1-2
D gene: TRBD1
CDR3 DNA: TGTGCCAGCAGCCAAGATCAAGGGGGCGCGAACACCTTC
CDR3 protein: CASSQDQGGANTF

CDR3 length: 13
V gene: TRBV4-3
clone size: NA
J gene: TRBJ1-1
D gene: NA
CDR3 DNA: TGCGCCAGCAGCCAAGGAAGGGGGACTGAAGCTTTCTTT
CDR3 protein: CASSQGRGTEAFF

CDR3 length: 14
V gene: TRBV7-2
clone size: few
J gene: TRBJ2-1
D gene: TRBD2
CDR3 DNA: TGTGCCAGCAGCCGGACTAGCGGGACGGGTGAGCAGTTCTTC
CDR3 protein: CASSRTSGTGEQFF

CDR3 length: 13
V gene: TRBV6-1
clone size: NA
J gene: TRBJ1-5
D gene: TRBD1
CDR3 DNA: TGTGCCAGCCACAGGGGGCGCGGTCAGCCCCAGCATTTT
CDR3 protein: CASHRGRGQPQHF

CDR3 length: 16
V gene: TRBV27
clone size: NA
J gene: TRBJ2-5
D gene: TRBD2
CDR3 DNA: TGTGCCAGCAGTCATCCTAGCGGGGCGGGGTTAGAGACCCAGTACTTC
CDR3 protein: CASSHPSGAGLETQYF

CDR3 length: 15
V gene: TRBV7-9
clone size: NA
J gene: TRBJ1-4
D gene: NA
CDR3 DNA: TGTGCCAGCAGCTTAGCCCAGACAGTTAATGAAAAACTGTTTTTT
CDR3 protein: CASSLAQTVNEKLFF

CDR3 length: 17
V gene: TRBV11-3
clone size: NA
J gene: TRBJ2-2
D gene: TRBD2
CDR3 DNA: TGTGCCAGCAGCTTAGAGACCGGGAGGGCCGGAGGCGGGGAGCTGTTTTTT
CDR3 protein: CASSLETGRAGGGELFF